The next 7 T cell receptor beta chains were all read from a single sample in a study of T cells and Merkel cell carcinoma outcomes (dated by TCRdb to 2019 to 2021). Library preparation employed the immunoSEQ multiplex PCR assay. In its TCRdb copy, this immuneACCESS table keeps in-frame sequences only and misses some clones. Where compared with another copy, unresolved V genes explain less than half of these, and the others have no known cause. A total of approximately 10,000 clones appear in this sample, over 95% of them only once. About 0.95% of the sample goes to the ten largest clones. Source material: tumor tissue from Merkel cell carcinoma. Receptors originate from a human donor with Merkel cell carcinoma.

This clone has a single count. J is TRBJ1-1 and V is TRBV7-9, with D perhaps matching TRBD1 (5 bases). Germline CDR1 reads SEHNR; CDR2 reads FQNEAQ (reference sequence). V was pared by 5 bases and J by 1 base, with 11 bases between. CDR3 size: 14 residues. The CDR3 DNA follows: TGTGCCAGCAGCGACCAGGGCGGGAACACTGAAGCTTTCTTT. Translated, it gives CASSDQGGNTEAFF. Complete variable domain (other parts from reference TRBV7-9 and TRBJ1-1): DTGVSQNPRHKITKRGQNVTFRCDPISEHNRLYWYRQTLGQGPEFLTYFQNEAQLEKSRLLSDRFSAERPKGSFSTLEIQRTEQGDSAMYLCASSDQGGNTEAFFGQGTRLTVV.

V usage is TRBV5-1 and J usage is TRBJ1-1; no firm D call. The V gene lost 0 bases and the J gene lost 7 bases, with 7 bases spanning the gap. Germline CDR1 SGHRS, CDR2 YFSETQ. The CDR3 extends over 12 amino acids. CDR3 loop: CASSLGRSEAFF. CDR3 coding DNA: TGCGCCAGCAGCTTGGGACGGAGTGAAGCTTTCTTT.

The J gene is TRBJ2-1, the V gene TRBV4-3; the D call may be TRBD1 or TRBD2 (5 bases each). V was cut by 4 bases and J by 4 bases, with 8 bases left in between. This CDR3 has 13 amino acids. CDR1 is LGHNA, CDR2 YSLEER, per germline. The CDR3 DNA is TGCGCCAGCAGCCCCGGGGCTTACAATGAGCAGTTCTTC. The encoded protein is CASSPGAYNEQFF.

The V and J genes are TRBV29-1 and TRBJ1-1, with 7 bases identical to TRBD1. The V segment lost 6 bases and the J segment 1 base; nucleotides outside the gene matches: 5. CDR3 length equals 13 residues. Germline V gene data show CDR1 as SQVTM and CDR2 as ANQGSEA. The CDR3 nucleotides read TGCAGCGTCAGGACAGGAACGAACACTGAAGCTTTCTTT. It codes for CSVRTGTNTEAFF.

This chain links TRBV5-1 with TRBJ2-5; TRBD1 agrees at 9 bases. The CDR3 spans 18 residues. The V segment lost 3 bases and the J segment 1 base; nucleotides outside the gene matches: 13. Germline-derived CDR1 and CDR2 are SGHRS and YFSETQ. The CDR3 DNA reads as TGCGCCAGCAGCTACTCAATTTCCGGGACAGGGAGCCAAGAGACCCAGTACTTC. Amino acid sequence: CASSYSISGTGSQETQYF.

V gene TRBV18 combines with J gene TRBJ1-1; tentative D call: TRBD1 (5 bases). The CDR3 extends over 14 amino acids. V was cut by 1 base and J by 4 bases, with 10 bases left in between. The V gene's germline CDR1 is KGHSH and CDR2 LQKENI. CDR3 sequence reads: CASSPRQGGTEAFF. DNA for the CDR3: TGTGCCAGCTCACCACGGCAGGGAGGCACTGAAGCTTTCTTT.

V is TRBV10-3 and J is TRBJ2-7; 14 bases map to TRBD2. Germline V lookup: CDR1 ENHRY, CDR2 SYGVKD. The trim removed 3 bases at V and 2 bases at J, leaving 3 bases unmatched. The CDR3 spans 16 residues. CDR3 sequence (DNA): TGTGCCATCAGTGAAGGGACTAGCGGGAGACCCTACGAGCAGTACTTC. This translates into CAISEGTSGRPYEQYF.